This is a list of T cell receptor beta chains from one sample in a study of blood T cell repertoires in COVID-19. Sequenced by immunoSEQ multiplex PCR; TCRdb stores in-frame clones only, minus some. The table includes about 88,000 clones, 87% detected once. The sample taken for sequencing was peripheral blood. The receptors shown here come from a male donor with acute or convalescent COVID-19. The CDR3 runs from the conserved cysteine through the conserved F or W. Each record gives: clone size, D gene, J gene, V gene, CDR3 length, CDR3 protein, CDR3 DNA. The D gene is left open where the match is weak. Expanded clones are given a class, and other clones once, few, many or no size at all.

abundance: -; d_gene: TRBD1; j_gene: TRBJ2-7; v_gene: TRBV19; len: 14; CDR3aa: CASSPTGVHYEQYF; CDR3nt: TGTGCCAGTAGCCCAACAGGGGTCCATTACGAGCAGTACTTC
abundance: once; d_gene: -; j_gene: TRBJ2-7; v_gene: TRBV5-1; len: 14; CDR3aa: CASSLTGIAYEQYF; CDR3nt: TGCGCCAGCAGCCTTACAGGGATAGCCTACGAGCAGTACTTC
abundance: -; d_gene: TRBD1; j_gene: TRBJ1-3; v_gene: TRBV7-9; len: 19; CDR3aa: CASSLRDRESVVVGNTIYF; CDR3nt: TGTGCCAGCAGCTTAAGGGACAGGGAATCTGTAGTTGTTGGAAACACCATATATTTT
abundance: -; d_gene: TRBD1; j_gene: TRBJ1-1; v_gene: TRBV30; len: 14; CDR3aa: CAWDHRGGGTEAFF; CDR3nt: TGTGCCTGGGACCACAGGGGAGGAGGGACTGAAGCTTTCTTT
abundance: -; d_gene: -; j_gene: TRBJ1-5; v_gene: TRBV19; len: 14; CDR3aa: CATTQGRSNQPQHF; CDR3nt: TGTGCCACTACACAGGGTAGGAGCAATCAGCCCCAGCATTTT
abundance: -; d_gene: -; j_gene: TRBJ1-1; v_gene: TRBV28; len: 15; CDR3aa: CASSPLGAANTEAFF; CDR3nt: TGTGCCAGCAGTCCCCTAGGGGCGGCCAACACTGAAGCTTTCTTT
abundance: -; d_gene: -; j_gene: TRBJ1-1; v_gene: TRBV12-3/TRBV12-4; len: 13; CDR3aa: CASSLNRGTEAFF; CDR3nt: TGTGCCAGCAGTTTAAATAGGGGCACTGAAGCTTTCTTT
abundance: -; d_gene: TRBD1; j_gene: TRBJ1-6; v_gene: TRBV6-1; len: 15; CDR3aa: CASSLGTGGNSPLHF; CDR3nt: TGTGCCAGCAGTTTAGGGACAGGGGGCAATTCACCCCTCCACTTT
abundance: -; d_gene: TRBD2; j_gene: TRBJ2-1; v_gene: TRBV7-2; len: 16; CDR3aa: CASSLDPGLAGGEQFF; CDR3nt: TGTGCCAGCAGCTTAGACCCGGGACTAGCGGGGGGGGAGCAGTTCTTC
abundance: -; d_gene: TRBD2; j_gene: TRBJ2-4; v_gene: TRBV7-2; len: 15; CDR3aa: CASSLVPRGINIQYF; CDR3nt: TGTGCCAGCAGCTTAGTACCGCGGGGGATTAACATTCAGTACTTC
abundance: -; d_gene: -; j_gene: TRBJ1-4; v_gene: TRBV30; len: 16; CDR3aa: CAWSVGADSGGEKLFF; CDR3nt: TGTGCCTGGAGTGTTGGGGCGGACTCGGGGGGCGAAAAACTGTTTTTT
abundance: -; d_gene: TRBD2; j_gene: TRBJ2-3; v_gene: TRBV4-1; len: 16; CDR3aa: CASRLRGTSGTDTQYF; CDR3nt: TGCGCCAGCAGGCTTAGGGGGACTAGCGGTACAGATACGCAGTATTTT
abundance: -; d_gene: -; j_gene: TRBJ1-2; v_gene: TRBV2; len: 14; CDR3aa: CASSIKQANYGYTF; CDR3nt: TGTGCCAGCAGTATTAAACAGGCTAACTATGGCTACACCTTC
abundance: -; d_gene: -; j_gene: TRBJ1-2; v_gene: TRBV6-5; len: 14; CDR3aa: CASMSGGAIYGYTF; CDR3nt: TGTGCCAGCATGTCGGGGGGAGCAATCTATGGCTACACCTTC
abundance: -; d_gene: -; j_gene: TRBJ1-3; v_gene: TRBV5-1; len: 15; CDR3aa: CASSLEGEGGNTIYF; CDR3nt: TGCGCCAGCAGCTTGGAGGGAGAAGGTGGAAACACCATATATTTT
abundance: -; d_gene: -; j_gene: TRBJ2-5; v_gene: TRBV6-5; len: 14; CDR3aa: CASSFLGRAETQYF; CDR3nt: TGTGCCAGCAGTTTCCTAGGGCGGGCGGAGACCCAGTACTTC
abundance: few; d_gene: TRBD1; j_gene: TRBJ1-2; v_gene: TRBV5-1; len: 17; CDR3aa: CASSLEGRQGVNYGYTF; CDR3nt: TGCGCCAGCAGCTTGGAAGGTCGACAGGGCGTGAACTATGGCTACACCTTC
abundance: -; d_gene: -; j_gene: TRBJ2-7; v_gene: TRBV7-9; len: 12; CDR3aa: CASSLNGYEQYF; CDR3nt: TGTGCCAGCAGCTTAAACGGCTACGAGCAGTACTTC
abundance: -; d_gene: -; j_gene: TRBJ2-6; v_gene: TRBV11-2; len: 15; CDR3aa: CASSPTNSGANVLTF; CDR3nt: TGTGCCAGCAGCCCGACTAATTCTGGGGCCAACGTCCTGACTTTC
abundance: -; d_gene: TRBD1; j_gene: TRBJ1-5; v_gene: TRBV19; len: 15; CDR3aa: CASRAGTGGNQPQHF; CDR3nt: TGTGCCAGTAGGGCCGGGACAGGGGGCAATCAGCCCCAGCATTTT
abundance: -; d_gene: -; j_gene: TRBJ2-2; v_gene: TRBV6-5; len: 16; CDR3aa: CASSYDGGGNTGELFF; CDR3nt: TGTGCCAGCAGTTACGATGGAGGGGGCAACACCGGGGAGCTGTTTTTT
abundance: -; d_gene: -; j_gene: TRBJ2-3; v_gene: TRBV5-1; len: 15; CDR3aa: CASSLDLGSTDTQYF; CDR3nt: TGCGCCAGCAGCTTGGATCTAGGCAGCACAGATACGCAGTATTTT
abundance: -; d_gene: -; j_gene: TRBJ1-1; v_gene: TRBV6-2/TRBV6-3; len: 15; CDR3aa: CASSYGAAGRTEAFF; CDR3nt: TGTGCCAGCAGTTACGGTGCGGCAGGGCGGACTGAAGCTTTCTTT
abundance: -; d_gene: -; j_gene: TRBJ1-1; v_gene: TRBV9; len: 15; CDR3aa: CASSPGTLGNTEAFF; CDR3nt: TGTGCCAGCAGCCCAGGGACACTGGGGAACACTGAAGCTTTCTTT
abundance: -; d_gene: TRBD1; j_gene: TRBJ2-1; v_gene: TRBV5-1; len: 16; CDR3aa: CASSLGPGQGGNEQFF; CDR3nt: TGCGCCAGCAGCTTGGGCCCGGGACAGGGAGGGAATGAGCAGTTCTTC
abundance: -; d_gene: -; j_gene: TRBJ1-2; v_gene: TRBV19; len: 15; CDR3aa: CASSGQGMYNYGYTF; CDR3nt: TGTGCCAGTAGTGGGCAGGGGATGTACAACTATGGCTACACCTTC
abundance: -; d_gene: -; j_gene: TRBJ2-7; v_gene: TRBV18; len: 14; CDR3aa: CASSYPGELGEQYF; CDR3nt: TGTGCCAGCTCATATCCAGGGGAGTTGGGCGAGCAGTACTTC
abundance: -; d_gene: TRBD2; j_gene: TRBJ2-4; v_gene: TRBV28; len: 16; CDR3aa: CASSMAGGRSFDIQYF; CDR3nt: TGTGCCAGCAGCATGGCGGGGGGCCGGAGTTTTGACATTCAGTACTTC
abundance: -; d_gene: -; j_gene: TRBJ2-5; v_gene: TRBV28; len: 14; CDR3aa: CASIPKGIVETQYF; CDR3nt: TGTGCCAGCATTCCGAAGGGGATAGTGGAGACCCAGTACTTC
abundance: -; d_gene: -; j_gene: TRBJ2-1; v_gene: TRBV11-3; len: 12; CDR3aa: CASSNLANEQFF; CDR3nt: TGTGCCAGCAGCAATTTAGCCAATGAGCAGTTCTTC
abundance: -; d_gene: -; j_gene: TRBJ1-1; v_gene: TRBV3-1/TRBV3-2; len: 15; CDR3aa: CASSQVQVPNAEAFF; CDR3nt: TGTGCCAGCAGCCAGGTCCAGGTCCCGAACGCTGAAGCTTTCTTT
abundance: -; d_gene: -; j_gene: TRBJ1-4; v_gene: TRBV7-9; len: 15; CDR3aa: CASSGGTATNEKLFF; CDR3nt: TGTGCCAGCAGCGGGGGGACCGCAACTAATGAAAAACTGTTTTTT
abundance: -; d_gene: -; j_gene: TRBJ2-3; v_gene: TRBV2; len: 12; CDR3aa: CASSVQTDTQYF; CDR3nt: TGTGCCAGCAGCGTCCAGACAGATACGCAGTATTTT
abundance: -; d_gene: -; j_gene: TRBJ2-3; v_gene: TRBV5-1; len: 16; CDR3aa: CASSLVPTSFGDTQYF; CDR3nt: TGCGCCAGCAGCTTGGTCCCCACGAGTTTCGGAGATACGCAGTATTTT
abundance: -; d_gene: -; j_gene: TRBJ1-1; v_gene: TRBV3-1/TRBV3-2; len: 16; CDR3aa: CASSQDQPTVNTEAFF; CDR3nt: TGTGCCAGCAGCCAAGATCAACCGACAGTCAACACTGAAGCTTTCTTT
abundance: -; d_gene: -; j_gene: TRBJ1-4; v_gene: TRBV5-4; len: 14; CDR3aa: CASGQQGRVEKLFF; CDR3nt: TGTGCCAGCGGTCAGCAAGGCAGGGTCGAAAAACTGTTTTTT
abundance: -; d_gene: -; j_gene: TRBJ1-3; v_gene: TRBV25-1; len: 16; CDR3aa: CASSEFETGSGNTIYF; CDR3nt: TGTGCCAGCAGTGAATTCGAGACAGGATCTGGAAACACCATATATTTT
abundance: -; d_gene: TRBD1; j_gene: TRBJ1-2; v_gene: TRBV7-2; len: 14; CDR3aa: CASSGQGAGYGYTF; CDR3nt: TGTGCCAGCTCTGGGCAGGGGGCCGGCTATGGCTACACCTTC
abundance: -; d_gene: -; j_gene: TRBJ2-2; v_gene: TRBV7-2; len: 15; CDR3aa: CASSLNLLNTGELFF; CDR3nt: TGTGCCAGCAGCTTGAACCTATTAAACACCGGGGAGCTGTTTTTT
abundance: -; d_gene: -; j_gene: TRBJ1-4; v_gene: TRBV18; len: 13; CDR3aa: CASSSQEAEKLFF; CDR3nt: TGTGCCAGCTCAAGTCAAGAGGCTGAAAAACTGTTTTTT
abundance: -; d_gene: -; j_gene: TRBJ2-7; v_gene: TRBV10-1; len: 18; CDR3aa: CASSATFQRVPPSYEQYF; CDR3nt: TGCGCCAGCAGTGCGACGTTTCAGAGGGTACCCCCGAGCTACGAGCAGTACTTC
abundance: -; d_gene: TRBD2; j_gene: TRBJ2-3; v_gene: TRBV30; len: 13; CDR3aa: CAWSGGAFDTQYF; CDR3nt: TGTGCCTGGAGCGGGGGGGCCTTTGATACGCAGTATTTT
abundance: once; d_gene: -; j_gene: TRBJ2-5; v_gene: TRBV7-9; len: 15; CDR3aa: CASSLADHRKETQYF; CDR3nt: TGTGCCAGCAGCTTAGCCGATCACAGAAAAGAGACCCAGTACTTC
abundance: -; d_gene: -; j_gene: TRBJ1-1; v_gene: TRBV5-1; len: 16; CDR3aa: CASSLNGDVVHTEAFF; CDR3nt: TGCGCCAGCAGCTTGAACGGGGATGTCGTGCACACTGAAGCTTTCTTT
abundance: -; d_gene: -; j_gene: TRBJ2-3; v_gene: TRBV11-1; len: 13; CDR3aa: CASSLDRWDTQYF; CDR3nt: TGTGCCAGCAGCTTAGACAGGTGGGATACGCAGTATTTT
abundance: -; d_gene: TRBD2; j_gene: TRBJ2-2; v_gene: TRBV5-6; len: 14; CDR3aa: CASMAGGYTGELFF; CDR3nt: TGTGCCAGCATGGCGGGGGGGTACACCGGGGAGCTGTTTTTT
abundance: once; d_gene: -; j_gene: TRBJ1-1; v_gene: TRBV29-1; len: 11; CDR3aa: CSVRVGLEAFF; CDR3nt: TGCAGCGTTCGTGTTGGGCTTGAAGCTTTCTTT
abundance: -; d_gene: TRBD1; j_gene: TRBJ1-4; v_gene: TRBV5-1; len: 15; CDR3aa: CASSLVGQGREKLFF; CDR3nt: TGCGCCAGCAGCTTGGTGGGACAGGGGCGCGAAAAACTGTTTTTT
abundance: -; d_gene: TRBD2; j_gene: TRBJ2-4; v_gene: TRBV7-2; len: 17; CDR3aa: CASSTSSGDPAKNIQYF; CDR3nt: TGTGCCAGCAGCACATCGAGCGGGGACCCTGCCAAAAACATTCAGTACTTC
abundance: few; d_gene: -; j_gene: TRBJ1-1; v_gene: TRBV5-5; len: 13; CDR3aa: CASSLSKNTEAFF; CDR3nt: TGTGCCAGCAGCTTGAGCAAGAACACTGAAGCTTTCTTT
abundance: -; d_gene: -; j_gene: TRBJ1-3; v_gene: TRBV5-1; len: 16; CDR3aa: CASSLELGARGNTIYF; CDR3nt: TGCGCCAGCAGCTTGGAGCTGGGGGCGCGTGGAAACACCATATATTTT
abundance: -; d_gene: -; j_gene: TRBJ2-2; v_gene: TRBV7-2; len: 17; CDR3aa: CASSLVGGGPSAGELFF; CDR3nt: TGTGCCAGCAGCTTAGTTGGCGGGGGCCCAAGCGCCGGGGAGCTGTTTTTT
abundance: -; d_gene: TRBD1; j_gene: TRBJ1-6; v_gene: TRBV19; len: 12; CDR3aa: CATGQGNSPLHF; CDR3nt: TGTGCCACGGGACAGGGTAATTCACCCCTCCACTTT
abundance: -; d_gene: TRBD1; j_gene: TRBJ2-5; v_gene: TRBV6-5; len: 14; CDR3aa: CASSPQGYQETQYF; CDR3nt: TGTGCCAGCAGTCCACAGGGGTACCAAGAGACCCAGTACTTC
abundance: -; d_gene: -; j_gene: TRBJ2-7; v_gene: TRBV5-4; len: 14; CDR3aa: CASSLSIGNYEQYF; CDR3nt: TGTGCCAGCAGCTTGAGTATCGGTAATTACGAGCAGTACTTC
abundance: -; d_gene: TRBD1; j_gene: TRBJ1-4; v_gene: TRBV19; len: 15; CDR3aa: CASTSTGSSNEKLFF; CDR3nt: TGTGCCAGTACCTCGACAGGGTCGAGTAATGAAAAACTGTTTTTT
abundance: -; d_gene: -; j_gene: TRBJ2-1; v_gene: TRBV6-5; len: 16; CDR3aa: CASSYSGGGPYNEQFF; CDR3nt: TGTGCCAGCAGTTACTCGGGAGGGGGTCCCTACAATGAGCAGTTCTTC
abundance: -; d_gene: -; j_gene: TRBJ2-7; v_gene: TRBV3-1/TRBV3-2; len: 15; CDR3aa: CASSPAGTLSYEQYF; CDR3nt: TGTGCCAGCAGCCCCGCCGGGACTCTCTCCTACGAGCAGTACTTC
abundance: -; d_gene: TRBD1; j_gene: TRBJ1-2; v_gene: TRBV28; len: 16; CDR3aa: CASSSGQGARGYGYTF; CDR3nt: TGTGCCAGCAGTTCCGGACAGGGGGCTAGGGGGTATGGCTACACCTTC